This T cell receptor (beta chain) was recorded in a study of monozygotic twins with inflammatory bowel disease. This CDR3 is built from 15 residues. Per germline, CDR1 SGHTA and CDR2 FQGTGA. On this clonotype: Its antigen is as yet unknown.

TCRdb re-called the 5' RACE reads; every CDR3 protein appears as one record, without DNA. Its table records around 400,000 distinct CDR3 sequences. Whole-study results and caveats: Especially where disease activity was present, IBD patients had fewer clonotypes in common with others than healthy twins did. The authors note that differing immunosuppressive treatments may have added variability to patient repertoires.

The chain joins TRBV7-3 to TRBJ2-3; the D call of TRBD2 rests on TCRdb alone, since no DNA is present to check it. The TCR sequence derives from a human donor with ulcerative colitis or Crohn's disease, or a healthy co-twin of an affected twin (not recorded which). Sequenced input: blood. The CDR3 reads CASSWVPSDTDTQYF.